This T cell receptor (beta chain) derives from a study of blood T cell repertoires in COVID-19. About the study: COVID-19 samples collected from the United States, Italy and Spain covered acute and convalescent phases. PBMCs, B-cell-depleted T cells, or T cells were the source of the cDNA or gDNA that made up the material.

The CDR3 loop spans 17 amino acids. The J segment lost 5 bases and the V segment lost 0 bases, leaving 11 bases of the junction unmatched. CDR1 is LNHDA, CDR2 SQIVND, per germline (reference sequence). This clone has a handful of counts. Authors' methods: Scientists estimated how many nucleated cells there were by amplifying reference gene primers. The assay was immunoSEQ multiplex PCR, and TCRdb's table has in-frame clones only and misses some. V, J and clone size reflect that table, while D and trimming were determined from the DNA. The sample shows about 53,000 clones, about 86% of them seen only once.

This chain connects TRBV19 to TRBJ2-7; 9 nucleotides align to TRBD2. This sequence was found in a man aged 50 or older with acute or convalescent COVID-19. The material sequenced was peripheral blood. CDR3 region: CASSIDGAGGPLDEQYF. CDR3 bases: TGTGCCAGTAGTATAGATGGGGCGGGAGGGCCTCTCGACGAGCAGTACTTC. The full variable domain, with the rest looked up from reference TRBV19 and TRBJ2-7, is DGGITQSPKYLFRKEGQNVTLSCEQNLNHDAMYWYRQDPGQGLRLIYYSQIVNDFQKGDIAEGYSVSREKKESFPLTVTSAQKNPTAFYLCASSIDGAGGPLDEQYFGPGTRLTVT.